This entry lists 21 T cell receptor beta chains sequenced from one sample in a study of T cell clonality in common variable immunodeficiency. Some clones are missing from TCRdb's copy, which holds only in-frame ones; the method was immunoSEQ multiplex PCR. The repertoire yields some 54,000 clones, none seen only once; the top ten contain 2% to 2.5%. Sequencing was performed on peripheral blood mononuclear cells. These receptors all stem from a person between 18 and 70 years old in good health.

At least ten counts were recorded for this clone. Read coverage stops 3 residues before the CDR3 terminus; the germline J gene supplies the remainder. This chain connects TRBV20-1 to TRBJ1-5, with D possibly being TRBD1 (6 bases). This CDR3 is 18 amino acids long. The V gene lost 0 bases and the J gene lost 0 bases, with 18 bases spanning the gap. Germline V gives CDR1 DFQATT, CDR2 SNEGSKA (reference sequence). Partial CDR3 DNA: TGCAGTGCTAGAGACCCCTGGGGACAAGGACATAGCAATCAGCCC. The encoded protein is CSARDPWGQGHSNQP. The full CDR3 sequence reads CSARDPWGQGHSNQPQHF.

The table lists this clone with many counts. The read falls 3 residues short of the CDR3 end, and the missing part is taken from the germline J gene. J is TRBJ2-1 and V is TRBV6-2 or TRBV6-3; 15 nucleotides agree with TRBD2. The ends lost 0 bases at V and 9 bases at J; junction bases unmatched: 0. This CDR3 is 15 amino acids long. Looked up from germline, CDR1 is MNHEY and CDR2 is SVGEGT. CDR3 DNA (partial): TGTGCCAGCAGTTACTCGGGACTAGCGGGAGGTGAG. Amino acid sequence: CASSYSGLAGGE. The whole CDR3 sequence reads CASSYSGLAGGEQFF.

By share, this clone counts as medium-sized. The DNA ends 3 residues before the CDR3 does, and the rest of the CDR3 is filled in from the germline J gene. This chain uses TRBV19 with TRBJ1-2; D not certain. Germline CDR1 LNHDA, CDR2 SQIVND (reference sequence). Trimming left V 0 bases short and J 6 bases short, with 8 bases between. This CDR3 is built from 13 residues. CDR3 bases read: TGTGCCAGTAGTATAGATACGCGGGATGGC. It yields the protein CASSIDTRDG. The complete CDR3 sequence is CASSIDTRDGYTF.

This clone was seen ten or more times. The CDR3 here is CASSPPAGSYEQYF. The sequenced part of the CDR3 DNA is TGTGCCAGCAGCCCCCCGGCGGGGAGCTACGAG. The rearrangement links TRBV12-3 or TRBV12-4 to TRBJ2-7; maybe TRBD2 (6 bases). The read terminates 3 residues before the CDR3 end, so the remaining end is supplied by the germline J gene. The CDR3 runs 14 residues. Deletions cut 6 bases from V and 3 bases from J, with 15 bases between.

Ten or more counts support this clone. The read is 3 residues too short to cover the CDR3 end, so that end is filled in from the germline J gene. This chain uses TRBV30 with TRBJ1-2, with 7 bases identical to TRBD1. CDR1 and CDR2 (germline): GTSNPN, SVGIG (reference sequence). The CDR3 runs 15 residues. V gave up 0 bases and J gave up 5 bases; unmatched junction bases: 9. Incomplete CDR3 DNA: TGTGCCTGGAGTGTATTCCAGGCAGGGGGATATGGC. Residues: CAWSVFQAGGYG. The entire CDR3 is CAWSVFQAGGYGYTF.

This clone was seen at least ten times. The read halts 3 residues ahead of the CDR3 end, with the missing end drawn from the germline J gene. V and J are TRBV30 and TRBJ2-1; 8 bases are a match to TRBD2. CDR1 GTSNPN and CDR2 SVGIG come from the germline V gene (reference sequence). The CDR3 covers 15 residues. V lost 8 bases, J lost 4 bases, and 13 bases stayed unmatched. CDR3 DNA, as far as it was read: TGTGCCCTGCTAAGCGGGAGCAGCTCTTACAATGAG. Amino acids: CALLSGSSSYNE. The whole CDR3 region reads CALLSGSSSYNEQFF.

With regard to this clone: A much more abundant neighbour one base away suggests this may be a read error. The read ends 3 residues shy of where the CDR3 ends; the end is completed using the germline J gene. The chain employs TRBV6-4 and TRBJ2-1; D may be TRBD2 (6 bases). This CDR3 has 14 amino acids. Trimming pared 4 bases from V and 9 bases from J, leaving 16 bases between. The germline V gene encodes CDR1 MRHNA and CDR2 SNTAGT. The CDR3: CASSASTSSGEQFF. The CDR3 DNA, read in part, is TGTGCCAGCAGTGCCTCAACTAGCAGTGGTGAG.

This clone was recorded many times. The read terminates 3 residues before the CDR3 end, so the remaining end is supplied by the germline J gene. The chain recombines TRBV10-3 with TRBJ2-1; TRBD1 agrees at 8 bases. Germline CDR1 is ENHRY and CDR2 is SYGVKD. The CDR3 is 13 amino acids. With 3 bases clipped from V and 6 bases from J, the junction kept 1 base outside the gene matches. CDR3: CAISEQGVNEQFF. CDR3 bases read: TGTGCCATCAGTGAACAGGGGGTCAATGAG.

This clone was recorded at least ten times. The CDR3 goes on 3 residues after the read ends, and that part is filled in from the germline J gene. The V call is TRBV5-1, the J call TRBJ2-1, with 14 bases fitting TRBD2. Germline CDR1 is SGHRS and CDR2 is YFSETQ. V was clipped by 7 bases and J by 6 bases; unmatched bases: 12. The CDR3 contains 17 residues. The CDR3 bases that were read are TGCGCCAGCGGGATGACTAGCGGGGGGGCTCCCCTCAATGAG. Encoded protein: CASGMTSGGAPLNE. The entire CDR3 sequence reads CASGMTSGGAPLNEQFF. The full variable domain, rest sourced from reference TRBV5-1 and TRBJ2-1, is KAGVTQTPRYLIKTRGQQVTLSCSPISGHRSVSWYQQTPGQGLQFLFEYFSETQRNKGNFPGRFSGRQFSNSRSEMNVSTLELGDSALYLCASGMTSGGAPLNEQFFGPGTRLTVL.

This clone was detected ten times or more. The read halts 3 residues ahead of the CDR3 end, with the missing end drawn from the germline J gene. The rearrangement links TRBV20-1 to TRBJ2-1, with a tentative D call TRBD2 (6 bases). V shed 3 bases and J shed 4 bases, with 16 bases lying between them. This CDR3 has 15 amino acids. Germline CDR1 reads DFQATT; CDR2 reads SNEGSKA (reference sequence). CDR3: CSASAGGSGYNEQFF. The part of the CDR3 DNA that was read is TGCAGTGCTAGCGCTGGGGGTAGCGGATACAATGAG.

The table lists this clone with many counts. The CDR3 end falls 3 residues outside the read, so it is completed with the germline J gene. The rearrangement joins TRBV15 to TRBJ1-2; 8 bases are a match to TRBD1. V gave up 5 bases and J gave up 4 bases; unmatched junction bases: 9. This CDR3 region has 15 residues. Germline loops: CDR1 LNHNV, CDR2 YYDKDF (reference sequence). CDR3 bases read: TGTGCCACCAGCCAAAGACAGGGGATCGGCTATGGC. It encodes CATSQRQGIGYG. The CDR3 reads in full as CATSQRQGIGYGYTF.

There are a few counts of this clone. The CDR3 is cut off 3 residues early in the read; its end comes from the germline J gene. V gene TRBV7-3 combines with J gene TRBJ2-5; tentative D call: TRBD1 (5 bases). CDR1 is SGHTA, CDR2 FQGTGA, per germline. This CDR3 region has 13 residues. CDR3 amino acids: CASSGDSTDTQYF. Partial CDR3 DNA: TGTGCCAGCAGCGGCGACAGCACAGATACC.

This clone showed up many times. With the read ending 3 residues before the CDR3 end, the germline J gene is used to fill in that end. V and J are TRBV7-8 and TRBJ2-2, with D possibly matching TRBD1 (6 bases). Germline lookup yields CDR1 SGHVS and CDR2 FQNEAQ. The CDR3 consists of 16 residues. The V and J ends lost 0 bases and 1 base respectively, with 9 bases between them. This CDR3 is CASSLAVTGNTGELFF. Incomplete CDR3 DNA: TGTGCCAGCAGCTTAGCCGTGACAGGGAACACCGGGGAG.

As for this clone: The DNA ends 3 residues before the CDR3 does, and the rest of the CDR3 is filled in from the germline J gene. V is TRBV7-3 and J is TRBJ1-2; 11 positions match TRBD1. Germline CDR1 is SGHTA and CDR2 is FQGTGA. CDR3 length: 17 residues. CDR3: CASSSRVPGQGAYDYTF. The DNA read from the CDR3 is TGTGCCAGCAGCTCTAGGGTACCAGGACAGGGGGCCTACGAC.

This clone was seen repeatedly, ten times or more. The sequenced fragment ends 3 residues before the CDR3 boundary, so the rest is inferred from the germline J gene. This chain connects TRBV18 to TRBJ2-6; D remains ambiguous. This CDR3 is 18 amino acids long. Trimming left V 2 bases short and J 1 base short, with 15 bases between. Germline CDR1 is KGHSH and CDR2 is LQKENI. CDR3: CASSPVIALTSGANVLTF. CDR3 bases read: TGTGCCAGCTCACCAGTTATAGCCCTCACATCTGGGGCCAACGTC.

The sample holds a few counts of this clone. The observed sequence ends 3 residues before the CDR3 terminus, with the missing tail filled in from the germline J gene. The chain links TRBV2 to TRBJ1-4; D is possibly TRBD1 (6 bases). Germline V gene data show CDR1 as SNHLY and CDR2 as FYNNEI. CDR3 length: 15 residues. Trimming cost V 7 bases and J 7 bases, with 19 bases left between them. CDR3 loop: CASNPGGGQGEKLFF. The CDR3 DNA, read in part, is TGTGCCAGCAATCCCGGGGGGGGCCAGGGTGAAAAA.

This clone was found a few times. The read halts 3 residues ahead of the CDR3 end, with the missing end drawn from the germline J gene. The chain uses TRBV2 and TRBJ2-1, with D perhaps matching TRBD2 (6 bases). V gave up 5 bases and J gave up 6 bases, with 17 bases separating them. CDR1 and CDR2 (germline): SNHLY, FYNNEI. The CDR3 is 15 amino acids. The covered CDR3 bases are TGTGCCAGCAGTCAGGACCTCCGGCGGGGCAATGAG. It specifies CASSQDLRRGNE. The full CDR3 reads CASSQDLRRGNEQFF.

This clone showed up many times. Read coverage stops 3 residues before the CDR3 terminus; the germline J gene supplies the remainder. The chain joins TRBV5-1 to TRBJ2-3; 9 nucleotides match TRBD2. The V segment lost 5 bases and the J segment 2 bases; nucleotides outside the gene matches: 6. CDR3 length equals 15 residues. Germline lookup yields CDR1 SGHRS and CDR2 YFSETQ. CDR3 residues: CASRASSGNTDTQYF. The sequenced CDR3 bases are TGCGCCAGCAGAGCCTCTAGCGGGAACACAGATACG.

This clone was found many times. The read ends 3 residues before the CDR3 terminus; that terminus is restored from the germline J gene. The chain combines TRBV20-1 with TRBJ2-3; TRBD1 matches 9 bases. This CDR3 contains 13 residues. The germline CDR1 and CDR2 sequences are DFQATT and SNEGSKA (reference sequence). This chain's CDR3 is CIPGQGNTDTQYF. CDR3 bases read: TGCATACCGGGACAGGGAAACACAGATACG.

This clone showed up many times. This CDR3 reads CASSHLTSGRYTGELFF. CDR3 bases read: TGCGCCAGCAGCCACCTAACTAGCGGGAGATACACCGGGGAG. The chain links TRBV5-1 to TRBJ2-2, with TRBD2 matching over 11 bases. The CDR3 goes on 3 residues after the read ends, and that part is filled in from the germline J gene. In germline, CDR1 is SGHRS, CDR2 YFSETQ. The J segment lost 3 bases and the V segment lost 4 bases, leaving 8 bases of the junction unmatched. The length of the CDR3 is 17 residues.

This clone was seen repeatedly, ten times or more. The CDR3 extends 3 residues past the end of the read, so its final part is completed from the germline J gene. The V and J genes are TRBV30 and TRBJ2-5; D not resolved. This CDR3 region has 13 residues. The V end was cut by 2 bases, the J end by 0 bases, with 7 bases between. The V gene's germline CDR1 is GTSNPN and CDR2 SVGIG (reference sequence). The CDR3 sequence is CAWSLRYQETQYF. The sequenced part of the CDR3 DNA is TGTGCCTGGAGTCTCAGATACCAAGAGACC.